The clone carrying this T cell receptor beta chain has a single count. Per the germline V gene, CDR1 is MDHEN and CDR2 is SYDVKM. This CDR3 spans 17 amino acids. V was shortened by 3 bases and J by 7 bases, with 25 bases between the two germline ends. This sample is part of a study of blood T cell repertoires in COVID-19. Study overall: The origin of the acute and convalescent COVID-19 samples was the United States, Italy and Spain. The analysed material was cDNA or gDNA that came from T cells, B-cell-depleted T cells, or PBMCs.

As originally analysed: Estimation of nucleated cell counts was performed using reference gene primer amplification. Data came from immunoSEQ multiplex PCR; TCRdb stores just in-frame clones and leaves some out. V and J calls plus clone size are reproduced from that table; the DNA served to infer D and trimming. The sample shows approximately 190,000 clones, over 80% of them seen only once. V usage is TRBV28 and J usage is TRBJ2-7, with a tentative D call TRBD1 (5 bases). This clonotype was sampled from a woman aged 40 to 50 with acute or convalescent COVID-19. Sequences were obtained from peripheral blood. The CDR3 DNA reads as TGTGCCAGCAGTTTTGGGTTGGGTAGGGGCAAATGGGGAGAGCAGTACTTC. Its translation is CASSFGLGRGKWGEQYF. The full variable domain, with the rest looked up from reference TRBV28 and TRBJ2-7, is DVKVTQSSRYLVKRTGEKVFLECVQDMDHENMFWYRQDPGLGLRLIYFSYDVKMKEKGDIPEGYSVSREKKERFSLILESASTNQTSMYLCASSFGLGRGKWGEQYFGPGTRLTVT.